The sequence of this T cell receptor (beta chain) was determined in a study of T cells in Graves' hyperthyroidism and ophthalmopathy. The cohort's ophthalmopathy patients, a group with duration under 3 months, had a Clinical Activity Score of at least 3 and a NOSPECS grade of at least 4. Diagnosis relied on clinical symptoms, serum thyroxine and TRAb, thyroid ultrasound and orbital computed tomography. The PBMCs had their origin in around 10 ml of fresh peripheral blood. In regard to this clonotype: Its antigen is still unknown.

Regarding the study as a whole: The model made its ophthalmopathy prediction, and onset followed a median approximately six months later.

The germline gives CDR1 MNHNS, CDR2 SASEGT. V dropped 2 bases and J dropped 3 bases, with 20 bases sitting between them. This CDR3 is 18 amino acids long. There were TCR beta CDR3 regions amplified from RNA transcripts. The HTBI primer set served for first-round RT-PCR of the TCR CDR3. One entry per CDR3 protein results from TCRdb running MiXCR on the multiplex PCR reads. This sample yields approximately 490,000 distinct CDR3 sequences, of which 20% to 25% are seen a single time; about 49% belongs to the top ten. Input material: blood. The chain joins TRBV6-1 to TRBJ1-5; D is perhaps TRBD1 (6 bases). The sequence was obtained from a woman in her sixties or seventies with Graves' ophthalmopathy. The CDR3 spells CASSEWAPPGASNQPQHF. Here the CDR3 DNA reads TGTGCCAGCAGTGAATGGGCCCCTCCGGGGGCTTCCAATCAGCCCCAGCATTTT.